The next 12 T cell receptor beta chains were all read from a single sample in a study of T cells after yellow fever vaccination. One entry per CDR3 protein results from TCRdb running MiXCR on the 5' RACE reads. The top ten clones hold about 0.85% of a sample with under 250,000 distinct CDR3 sequences, around 7% of them seen once. The sample consisted of CD4+ T cells sorted from PBMCs, taken 15 days after the yellow fever booster vaccination. These receptors were taken from a young man who received the YFV17D yellow fever vaccine.

The rearrangement uses TRBV29-1 and TRBJ1-1; D gene ambiguous. The CDR3 has 12 amino acids. With 7 bases removed from V and 4 bases from J, the gap between germline ends came to 13 bases. The germline gives CDR1 SQVTM, CDR2 ANQGSEA. CDR3 DNA sequence: TGCAGCGCCCAAACGTCGGGCACTGAAGCTTTCTTT. The encoded protein is CSAQTSGTEAFF.

The sample holds a few counts of this clonotype. The chain uses TRBV24-1 and TRBJ2-2; 8 bases fit TRBD1. CDR1 KGHDR and CDR2 SFDVKD come from the germline V gene. CDR3 length equals 15 residues. The V gene end was trimmed by 4 bases and the J gene end by 7 bases; junction bases not matched to a gene: 7. The CDR3 sequence: CATSDRTGIGGELFF. As DNA, the CDR3 is TGTGCCACCAGTGACCGGACAGGGATCGGCGGGGAGCTGTTTTTT.

CDR3 DNA: TGTGCCAGCAGCTCCGGACAGGGTGAATACACTGAAGCTTTCTTT. Translated, it gives CASSSGQGEYTEAFF. The chain couples TRBV11-3 to TRBJ1-1; 8 bases map to TRBD1. J was trimmed by 3 bases and V by 4 bases; bases with no gene match: 7. The length of the CDR3 is 15 residues. The V gene's germline CDR1 is SGHNT and CDR2 YENEEA. The variable domain in full, with the rest retrieved from reference TRBV11-3 and TRBJ1-1, is EAGVVQSPRYKIIEKKQPVAFWCNPISGHNTLYWYLQNLGQGPELLIRYENEEAVDDSQLPKDRFSAERLKGVDSTLKIQPAELGDSAVYLCASSSGQGEYTEAFFGQGTRLTVV.

This clonotype was picked up a small number of times. The V and J genes are TRBV7-2 and TRBJ2-3; D possibly matches TRBD1 or TRBD2 (5 bases each). The germline V gene has CDR1 SGHTA and CDR2 FQGNSA. Trimming stripped 5 bases from V and 4 bases from J, with 16 bases between. The CDR3 length is 15 residues. CDR3 loop: CASSTRDPGADTQYF. CDR3 coding DNA: TGTGCCAGCAGCACCCGGGACCCTGGCGCAGATACGCAGTATTTT.

The table lists this clonotype with many counts. This chain's CDR3 is CASSQKIRGLQPQHF. CDR3 coding DNA: TGCGCCAGCAGCCAAAAGATCAGGGGGCTTCAGCCCCAGCATTTT. This chain uses TRBV4-1 with TRBJ1-5, with 8 bases that match TRBD1. The V segment lost 2 bases and the J segment 6 bases; nucleotides outside the gene matches: 6. The CDR3 has 15 residues. Germline assignment: CDR1 MGHRA and CDR2 YSYEKL.

This clonotype has at least ten counts. The J gene is TRBJ2-7, the V gene TRBV5-1; a weak D match, TRBD2 (5 bases). Trimming left V 2 bases short and J 3 bases short, with 9 bases between. The CDR3 consists of 13 residues. In germline, CDR1 is SGHRS, CDR2 YFSETQ. This CDR3 is CASSFEGRYEQYF. For the CDR3, the DNA is TGCGCCAGCAGCTTTGAGGGTCGCTACGAGCAGTACTTC.

This clonotype was counted at least ten times. The chain links TRBV5-1 to TRBJ2-5; D not certain. The CDR3 contains 14 residues. CDR1 is SGHRS, CDR2 YFSETQ, per germline. The V gene lost 0 bases and the J gene lost 0 bases, with 6 bases spanning the gap. Here the CDR3 reads CASSLGAYQETQYF. The CDR3 DNA sequence: TGCGCCAGCAGCTTGGGAGCATACCAAGAGACCCAGTACTTC.

This clonotype was seen a handful of times. The chain carries TRBV7-8 and TRBJ2-5, with 8 bases fitting TRBD1. J was trimmed by 2 bases and V by 3 bases; bases with no gene match: 2. This CDR3 contains 14 residues. Per germline, CDR1 SGHVS and CDR2 FQNEAQ. CDR3 nucleotides: TGTGCCAGCAGCTTCACAGGGGGACAAGAGACCCAGTACTTC. It encodes CASSFTGGQETQYF. Drawing the rest from reference TRBV7-8 and TRBJ2-5, the complete variable domain is GAGVSQSPRYKVAKRGQDVALRCDPISGHVSLFWYQQALGQGPEFLTYFQNEAQLDKSGLPSDRFFAERPEGSVSTLKIQRTQQEDSAVYLCASSFTGGQETQYFGPGTRLLVL.

This clonotype was counted between two and nine times. The chain uses TRBV5-4 and TRBJ2-5, with D tentatively TRBD1 or TRBD2 (5 bases each). The V end was cut by 2 bases, the J end by 3 bases, with 11 bases between. The CDR3 length is 14 residues. Germline CDR1 and CDR2: SGHNT and YYREEE (reference sequence). CDR3 in DNA: TGTGCCAGCAGCTTAGGGCAGGGAGAAGAGACCCAGTACTTC. As protein: CASSLGQGEETQYF.

A remark on this clonotype: The DNA is omitted, as the CDR3 cannot be located on it reliably, and the CDR3 follows TCRdb's listing. V and J are TRBV19 and TRBJ2-1; the table's D call TRBD1 went unverified against the DNA. The CDR3 comprises 15 residues, both ends counted. Germline CDR1 is LNHDA and CDR2 is SQIVND (reference sequence). The CDR3 region is CASSISWGTGSRGFF.

In its sample, this clonotype was seen a few times. The gene calls are TRBV29-1 and TRBJ2-1; maybe TRBD2 (6 bases). Trimming pared 7 bases from V and 4 bases from J, leaving 17 bases between. The CDR3 sequence is 14 residues long. Germline CDR1 is SQVTM and CDR2 is ANQGSEA. The CDR3 region is CSAPRQGGYNEQFF. The CDR3 nucleotides are TGCAGCGCTCCCCGCCAGGGAGGATACAATGAGCAGTTCTTC.

This clonotype was seen a few times. V and J are TRBV7-2 and TRBJ2-5, with 7 bases fitting TRBD2. The germline V gene encodes CDR1 SGHTA and CDR2 FQGNSA. This CDR3 is built from 13 residues. With V trimmed by 5 bases and J by 5 bases, 5 bases remained unmatched. The DNA of the CDR3 is TGTGCCAGCAGCGCAGGACTAGAGGAGACCCAGTACTTC. Translation: CASSAGLEETQYF.